This T cell receptor beta chain is drawn from a study of blood T cell repertoires in COVID-19. Study as a whole: Samples of COVID-19 (acute and convalescent) were obtained from the United States, Italy and Spain. Sample material is recorded as cDNA or gDNA derived from T cells, B-cell-depleted T cells, or PBMCs.

This clone showed up just once. As processed by the authors: By means of reference gene primer amplification, nucleated cell counts were estimated. Measured with immunoSEQ multiplex PCR; TCRdb has only the in-frame clones, and not every one. From that table come the V and J calls and clone size; the DNA was used to work out D and trimming. The repertoire holds fewer than 250,000 clones, roughly 79% seen once, with under 2% in the top ten. Sequencing used peripheral blood. The receptor's source is a woman older than 75 with acute or convalescent COVID-19.

CDR3 sequence (DNA): TGTGCCAGCAGTCTGGAGGCGGGGAGTGTGTTCTTC. This gives the protein CASSLEAGSVFF. V is TRBV28 and J is TRBJ2-1, with TRBD2 as a possible D gene (6 bases). The germline V and J ends were trimmed by 5 bases and 15 bases, with 17 bases remaining between them. Germline assignment: CDR1 MDHEN and CDR2 SYDVKM. The CDR3 is 12 amino acids.